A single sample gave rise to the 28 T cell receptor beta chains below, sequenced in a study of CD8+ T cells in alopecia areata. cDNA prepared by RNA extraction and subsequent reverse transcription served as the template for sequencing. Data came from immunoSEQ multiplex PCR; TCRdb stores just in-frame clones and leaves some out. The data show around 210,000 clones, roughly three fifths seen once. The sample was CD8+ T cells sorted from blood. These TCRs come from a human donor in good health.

The CDR3 loop is CASSEEQGYYEQYF. The CDR3 DNA sequence: TGTGCCAGCAGTGAGGAACAGGGATACTACGAGCAGTACTTC. The V and J genes are TRBV25-1 and TRBJ2-7, with D possibly matching TRBD1 (6 bases). Germline CDR1 MGHDK, CDR2 SYGVNS. This CDR3 is built from 14 residues. Trimming took off 3 bases at V and 3 bases at J, with 12 bases between the two ends.

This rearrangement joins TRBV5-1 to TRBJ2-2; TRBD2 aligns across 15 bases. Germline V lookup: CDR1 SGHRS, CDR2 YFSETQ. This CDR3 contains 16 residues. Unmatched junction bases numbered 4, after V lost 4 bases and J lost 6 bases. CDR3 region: CASSDRTSGGAGELFF. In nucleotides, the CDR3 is TGCGCCAGCAGCGACCGGACTAGCGGGGGGGCCGGGGAGCTGTTTTTT.

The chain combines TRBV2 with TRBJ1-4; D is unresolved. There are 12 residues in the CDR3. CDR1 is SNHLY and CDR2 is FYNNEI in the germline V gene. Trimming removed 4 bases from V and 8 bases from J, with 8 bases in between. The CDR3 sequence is CASSAFTEKLFF. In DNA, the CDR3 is TGTGCCAGCAGTGCATTTACAGAAAAACTGTTTTTT.

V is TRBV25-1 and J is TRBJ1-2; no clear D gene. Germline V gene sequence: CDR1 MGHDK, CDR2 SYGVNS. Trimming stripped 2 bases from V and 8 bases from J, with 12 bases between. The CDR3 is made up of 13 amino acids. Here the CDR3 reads CASSEGSLWGYTF. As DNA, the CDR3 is TGTGCCAGCAGTGAAGGGAGCCTCTGGGGCTACACCTTC.

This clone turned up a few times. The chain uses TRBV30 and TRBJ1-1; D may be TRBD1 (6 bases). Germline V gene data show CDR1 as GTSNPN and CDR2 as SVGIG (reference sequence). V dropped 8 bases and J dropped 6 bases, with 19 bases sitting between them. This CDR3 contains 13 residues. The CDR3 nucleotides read TGTGCCACACAGAGGGACACGGGATCTGAAGCTTTCTTT. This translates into CATQRDTGSEAFF.

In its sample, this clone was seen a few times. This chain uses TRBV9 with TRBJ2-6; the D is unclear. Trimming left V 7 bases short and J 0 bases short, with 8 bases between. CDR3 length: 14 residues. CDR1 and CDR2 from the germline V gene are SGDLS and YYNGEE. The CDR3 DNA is TGTGCCAGCGAAGGGTTCTCTGGGGCCAACGTCCTGACTTTC. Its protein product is CASEGFSGANVLTF.

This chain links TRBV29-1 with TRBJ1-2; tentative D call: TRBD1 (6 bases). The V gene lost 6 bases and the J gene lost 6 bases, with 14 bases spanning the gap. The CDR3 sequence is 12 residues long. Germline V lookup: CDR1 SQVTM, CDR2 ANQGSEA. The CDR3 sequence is CSVRNRVHGYTF. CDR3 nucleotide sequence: TGCAGCGTGAGGAACAGGGTCCATGGCTACACCTTC.

CDR3 loop: CASTQLVMNTEAFF. Here the CDR3 DNA reads TGTGCCAGCACGCAGTTGGTTATGAACACTGAAGCTTTCTTT. This chain connects TRBV2 to TRBJ1-1, with D uncertain. Germline V gene lookup returns CDR1 SNHLY and CDR2 FYNNEI. This CDR3 spans 14 amino acids. V lost 7 bases and J 0 bases, leaving 12 bases between the germline ends. The entire variable domain, with the rest obtained from reference TRBV2 and TRBJ1-1, is as follows: EPEVTQTPSHQVTQMGQEVILRCVPISNHLYFYWYRQILGQKVEFLVSFYNNEISEKSEIFDDQFSVERPDGSNFTLKIRSTKLEDSAMYFCASTQLVMNTEAFFGQGTRLTVV.

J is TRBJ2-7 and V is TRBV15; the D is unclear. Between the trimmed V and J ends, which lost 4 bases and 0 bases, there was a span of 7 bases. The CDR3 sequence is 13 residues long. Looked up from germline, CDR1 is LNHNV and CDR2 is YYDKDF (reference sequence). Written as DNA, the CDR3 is TGTGCCACCAGCACCGAGACCTCCTACGAGCAGTACTTC. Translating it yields CATSTETSYEQYF.

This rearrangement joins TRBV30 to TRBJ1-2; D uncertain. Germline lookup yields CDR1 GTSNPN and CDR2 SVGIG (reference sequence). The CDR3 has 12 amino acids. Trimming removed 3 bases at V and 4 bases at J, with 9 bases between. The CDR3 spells CAWRLGSYGYTF. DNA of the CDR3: TGTGCCTGGAGGTTAGGCTCCTATGGCTACACCTTC.

The CDR3 is CASSQDQPDPQHF. The CDR3 DNA is TGCGCCAGCAGCCAAGATCAGCCCGATCCCCAGCATTTT. V gene TRBV4-1 combines with J gene TRBJ1-5; D is ambiguous. The germline V and J ends were trimmed by 0 bases and 10 bases, with 10 bases remaining between them. Germline V gene lookup returns CDR1 MGHRA and CDR2 YSYEKL. The CDR3 loop spans 13 amino acids.

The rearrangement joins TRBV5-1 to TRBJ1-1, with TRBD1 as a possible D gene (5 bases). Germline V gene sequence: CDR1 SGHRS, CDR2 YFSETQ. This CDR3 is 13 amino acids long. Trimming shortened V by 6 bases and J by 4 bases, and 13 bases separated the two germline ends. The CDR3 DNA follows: TGCGCCAGCAAGGTCGGGGCTGCCACTGAAGCTTTCTTT. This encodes CASKVGAATEAFF.

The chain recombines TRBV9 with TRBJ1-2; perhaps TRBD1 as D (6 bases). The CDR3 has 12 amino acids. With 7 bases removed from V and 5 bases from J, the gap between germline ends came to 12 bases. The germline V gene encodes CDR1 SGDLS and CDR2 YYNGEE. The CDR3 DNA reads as TGTGCCAGCTCAGGGGTGGAATATGGCTACACCTTC. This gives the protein CASSGVEYGYTF.

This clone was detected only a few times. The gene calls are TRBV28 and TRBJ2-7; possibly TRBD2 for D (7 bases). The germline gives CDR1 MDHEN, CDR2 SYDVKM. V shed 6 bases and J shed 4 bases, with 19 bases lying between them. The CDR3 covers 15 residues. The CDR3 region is CASSTPGGGPYEQYF. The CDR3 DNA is TGTGCCAGCAGCACCCCTGGCGGGGGCCCATACGAGCAGTACTTC.

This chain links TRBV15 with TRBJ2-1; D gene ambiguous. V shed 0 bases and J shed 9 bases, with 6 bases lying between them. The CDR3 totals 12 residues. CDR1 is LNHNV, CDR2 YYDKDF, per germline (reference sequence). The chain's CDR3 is CATSRDISEQFF. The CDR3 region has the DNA TGTGCCACCAGCAGAGATATAAGTGAGCAGTTCTTC.

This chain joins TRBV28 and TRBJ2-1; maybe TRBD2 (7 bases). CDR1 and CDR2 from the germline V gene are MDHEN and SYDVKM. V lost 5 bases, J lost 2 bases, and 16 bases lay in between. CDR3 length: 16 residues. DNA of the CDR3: TGTGCCAGCAGTCCCGAAGGCGGGGGCCCCTACAATGAGCAGTTCTTC. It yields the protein CASSPEGGGPYNEQFF. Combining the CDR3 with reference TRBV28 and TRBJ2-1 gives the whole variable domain DVKVTQSSRYLVKRTGEKVFLECVQDMDHENMFWYRQDPGLGLRLIYFSYDVKMKEKGDIPEGYSVSREKKERFSLILESASTNQTSMYLCASSPEGGGPYNEQFFGPGTRLTVL.

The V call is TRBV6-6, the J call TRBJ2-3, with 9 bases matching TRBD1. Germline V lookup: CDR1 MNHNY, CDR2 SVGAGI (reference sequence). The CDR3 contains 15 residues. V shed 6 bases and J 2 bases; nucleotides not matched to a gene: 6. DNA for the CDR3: TGTGCCAGCAGCACCCGGGACAGGGACACAGATACGCAGTATTTT. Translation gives CASSTRDRDTDTQYF.

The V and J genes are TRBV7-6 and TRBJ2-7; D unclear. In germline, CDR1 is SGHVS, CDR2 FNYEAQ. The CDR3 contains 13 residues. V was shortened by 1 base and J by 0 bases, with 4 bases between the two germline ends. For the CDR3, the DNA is TGTGCCAGCAGCTTAGACAGCTCCTACGAGCAGTACTTC. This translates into CASSLDSSYEQYF.

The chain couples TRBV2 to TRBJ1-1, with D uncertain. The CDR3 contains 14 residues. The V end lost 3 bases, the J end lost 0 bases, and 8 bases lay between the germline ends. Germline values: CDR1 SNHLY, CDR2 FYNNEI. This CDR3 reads CASSDDSMNTEAFF. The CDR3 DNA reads TGTGCCAGCAGTGACGATAGCATGAACACTGAAGCTTTCTTT. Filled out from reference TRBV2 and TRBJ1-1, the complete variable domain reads EPEVTQTPSHQVTQMGQEVILRCVPISNHLYFYWYRQILGQKVEFLVSFYNNEISEKSEIFDDQFSVERPDGSNFTLKIRSTKLEDSAMYFCASSDDSMNTEAFFGQGTRLTVV.

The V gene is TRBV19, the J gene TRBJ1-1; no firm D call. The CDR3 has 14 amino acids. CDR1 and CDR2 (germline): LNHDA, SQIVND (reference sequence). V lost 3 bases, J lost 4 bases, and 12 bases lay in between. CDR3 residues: CASSMGNRFTEAFF. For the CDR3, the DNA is TGTGCCAGTAGTATGGGGAACCGGTTCACTGAAGCTTTCTTT.

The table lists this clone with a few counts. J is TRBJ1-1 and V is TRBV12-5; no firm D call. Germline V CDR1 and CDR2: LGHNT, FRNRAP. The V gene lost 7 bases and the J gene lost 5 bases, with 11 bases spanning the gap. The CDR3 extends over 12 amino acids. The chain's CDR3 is CASELVGTEAFF. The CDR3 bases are TGTGCTAGTGAATTGGTGGGTACTGAAGCTTTCTTT.

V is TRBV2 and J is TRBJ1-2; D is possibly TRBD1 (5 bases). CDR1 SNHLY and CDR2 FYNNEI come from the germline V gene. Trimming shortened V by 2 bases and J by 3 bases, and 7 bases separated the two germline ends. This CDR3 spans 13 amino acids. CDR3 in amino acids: CASSERGDYGYTF. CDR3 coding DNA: TGTGCCAGCAGTGAACGAGGGGACTATGGCTACACCTTC.

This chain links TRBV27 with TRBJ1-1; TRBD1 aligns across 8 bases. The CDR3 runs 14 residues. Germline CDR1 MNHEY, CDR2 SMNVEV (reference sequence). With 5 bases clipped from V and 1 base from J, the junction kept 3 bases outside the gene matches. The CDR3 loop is CASSTQGGNTEAFF. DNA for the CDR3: TGTGCCAGCAGTACACAGGGGGGGAACACTGAAGCTTTCTTT.

The CDR3 DNA is TGTGCCAGCAGTTTATGGGCCAGGGACTACGAGCAGTACTTC. It encodes CASSLWARDYEQYF. The rearrangement joins TRBV28 to TRBJ2-7, with D possibly being TRBD1 (5 bases). The length of the CDR3 is 14 residues. Germline assignment: CDR1 MDHEN and CDR2 SYDVKM. V lost 0 bases and J 3 bases, leaving 9 bases between the germline ends.

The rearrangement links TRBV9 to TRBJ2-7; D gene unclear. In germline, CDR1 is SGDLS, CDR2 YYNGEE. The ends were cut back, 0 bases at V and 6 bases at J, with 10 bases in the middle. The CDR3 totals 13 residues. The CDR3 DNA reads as TGTGCCAGCAGCGTAGGCGGCAGTACCGAGCAGTACTTC. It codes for CASSVGGSTEQYF.

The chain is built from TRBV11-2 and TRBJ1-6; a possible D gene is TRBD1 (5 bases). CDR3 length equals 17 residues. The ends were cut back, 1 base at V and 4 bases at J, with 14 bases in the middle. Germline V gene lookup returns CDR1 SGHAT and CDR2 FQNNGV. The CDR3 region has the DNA TGTGCCAGCAGCTTAGGGGCAGGGATGCTTTATAATTCACCCCTCCACTTT. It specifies CASSLGAGMLYNSPLHF.

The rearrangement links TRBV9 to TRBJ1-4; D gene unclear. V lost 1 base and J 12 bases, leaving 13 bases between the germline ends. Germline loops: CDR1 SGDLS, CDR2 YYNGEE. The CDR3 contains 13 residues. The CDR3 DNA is TGTGCCAGCAGCGTACGACCCTCAGTAGAACTGTTTTTT. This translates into CASSVRPSVELFF.

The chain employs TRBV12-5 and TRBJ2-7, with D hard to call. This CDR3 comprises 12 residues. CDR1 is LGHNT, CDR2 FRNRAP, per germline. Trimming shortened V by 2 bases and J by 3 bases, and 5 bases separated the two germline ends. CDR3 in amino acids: CASGLTNYEQYF. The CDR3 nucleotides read TGTGCTAGTGGTTTGACCAACTACGAGCAGTACTTC.